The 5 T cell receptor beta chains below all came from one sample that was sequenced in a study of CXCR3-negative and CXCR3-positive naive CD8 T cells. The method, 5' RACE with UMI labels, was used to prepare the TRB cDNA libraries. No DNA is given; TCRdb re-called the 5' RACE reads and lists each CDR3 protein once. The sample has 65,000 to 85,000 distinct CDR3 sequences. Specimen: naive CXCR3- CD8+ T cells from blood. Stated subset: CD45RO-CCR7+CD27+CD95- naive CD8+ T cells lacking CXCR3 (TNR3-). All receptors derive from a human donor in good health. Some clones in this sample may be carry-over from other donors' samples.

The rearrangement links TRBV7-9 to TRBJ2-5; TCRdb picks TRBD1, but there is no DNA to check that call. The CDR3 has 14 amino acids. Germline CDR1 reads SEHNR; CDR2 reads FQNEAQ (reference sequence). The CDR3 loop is CASSYTTGEETQYF.

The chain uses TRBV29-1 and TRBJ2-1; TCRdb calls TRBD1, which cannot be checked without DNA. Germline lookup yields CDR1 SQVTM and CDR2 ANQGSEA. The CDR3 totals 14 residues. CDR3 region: CSVRGGGGYNEQFF.

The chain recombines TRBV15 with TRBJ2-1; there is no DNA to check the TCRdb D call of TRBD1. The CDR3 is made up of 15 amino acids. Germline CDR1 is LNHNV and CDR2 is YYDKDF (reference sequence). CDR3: CATSSSPGNRNEQFF.

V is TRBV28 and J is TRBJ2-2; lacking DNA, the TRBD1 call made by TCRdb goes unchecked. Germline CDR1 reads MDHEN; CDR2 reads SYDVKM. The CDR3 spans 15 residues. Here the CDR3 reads CASRQGSGGTGELFF. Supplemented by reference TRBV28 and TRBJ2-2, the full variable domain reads DVKVTQSSRYLVKRTGEKVFLECVQDMDHENMFWYRQDPGLGLRLIYFSYDVKMKEKGDIPEGYSVSREKKERFSLILESASTNQTSMYLCASRQGSGGTGELFFGEGSRLTVL.

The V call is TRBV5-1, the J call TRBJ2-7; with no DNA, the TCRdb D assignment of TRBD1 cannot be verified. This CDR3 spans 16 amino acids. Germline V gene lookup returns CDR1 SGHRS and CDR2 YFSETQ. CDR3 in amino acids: CASSSGEGASSYEQYF.